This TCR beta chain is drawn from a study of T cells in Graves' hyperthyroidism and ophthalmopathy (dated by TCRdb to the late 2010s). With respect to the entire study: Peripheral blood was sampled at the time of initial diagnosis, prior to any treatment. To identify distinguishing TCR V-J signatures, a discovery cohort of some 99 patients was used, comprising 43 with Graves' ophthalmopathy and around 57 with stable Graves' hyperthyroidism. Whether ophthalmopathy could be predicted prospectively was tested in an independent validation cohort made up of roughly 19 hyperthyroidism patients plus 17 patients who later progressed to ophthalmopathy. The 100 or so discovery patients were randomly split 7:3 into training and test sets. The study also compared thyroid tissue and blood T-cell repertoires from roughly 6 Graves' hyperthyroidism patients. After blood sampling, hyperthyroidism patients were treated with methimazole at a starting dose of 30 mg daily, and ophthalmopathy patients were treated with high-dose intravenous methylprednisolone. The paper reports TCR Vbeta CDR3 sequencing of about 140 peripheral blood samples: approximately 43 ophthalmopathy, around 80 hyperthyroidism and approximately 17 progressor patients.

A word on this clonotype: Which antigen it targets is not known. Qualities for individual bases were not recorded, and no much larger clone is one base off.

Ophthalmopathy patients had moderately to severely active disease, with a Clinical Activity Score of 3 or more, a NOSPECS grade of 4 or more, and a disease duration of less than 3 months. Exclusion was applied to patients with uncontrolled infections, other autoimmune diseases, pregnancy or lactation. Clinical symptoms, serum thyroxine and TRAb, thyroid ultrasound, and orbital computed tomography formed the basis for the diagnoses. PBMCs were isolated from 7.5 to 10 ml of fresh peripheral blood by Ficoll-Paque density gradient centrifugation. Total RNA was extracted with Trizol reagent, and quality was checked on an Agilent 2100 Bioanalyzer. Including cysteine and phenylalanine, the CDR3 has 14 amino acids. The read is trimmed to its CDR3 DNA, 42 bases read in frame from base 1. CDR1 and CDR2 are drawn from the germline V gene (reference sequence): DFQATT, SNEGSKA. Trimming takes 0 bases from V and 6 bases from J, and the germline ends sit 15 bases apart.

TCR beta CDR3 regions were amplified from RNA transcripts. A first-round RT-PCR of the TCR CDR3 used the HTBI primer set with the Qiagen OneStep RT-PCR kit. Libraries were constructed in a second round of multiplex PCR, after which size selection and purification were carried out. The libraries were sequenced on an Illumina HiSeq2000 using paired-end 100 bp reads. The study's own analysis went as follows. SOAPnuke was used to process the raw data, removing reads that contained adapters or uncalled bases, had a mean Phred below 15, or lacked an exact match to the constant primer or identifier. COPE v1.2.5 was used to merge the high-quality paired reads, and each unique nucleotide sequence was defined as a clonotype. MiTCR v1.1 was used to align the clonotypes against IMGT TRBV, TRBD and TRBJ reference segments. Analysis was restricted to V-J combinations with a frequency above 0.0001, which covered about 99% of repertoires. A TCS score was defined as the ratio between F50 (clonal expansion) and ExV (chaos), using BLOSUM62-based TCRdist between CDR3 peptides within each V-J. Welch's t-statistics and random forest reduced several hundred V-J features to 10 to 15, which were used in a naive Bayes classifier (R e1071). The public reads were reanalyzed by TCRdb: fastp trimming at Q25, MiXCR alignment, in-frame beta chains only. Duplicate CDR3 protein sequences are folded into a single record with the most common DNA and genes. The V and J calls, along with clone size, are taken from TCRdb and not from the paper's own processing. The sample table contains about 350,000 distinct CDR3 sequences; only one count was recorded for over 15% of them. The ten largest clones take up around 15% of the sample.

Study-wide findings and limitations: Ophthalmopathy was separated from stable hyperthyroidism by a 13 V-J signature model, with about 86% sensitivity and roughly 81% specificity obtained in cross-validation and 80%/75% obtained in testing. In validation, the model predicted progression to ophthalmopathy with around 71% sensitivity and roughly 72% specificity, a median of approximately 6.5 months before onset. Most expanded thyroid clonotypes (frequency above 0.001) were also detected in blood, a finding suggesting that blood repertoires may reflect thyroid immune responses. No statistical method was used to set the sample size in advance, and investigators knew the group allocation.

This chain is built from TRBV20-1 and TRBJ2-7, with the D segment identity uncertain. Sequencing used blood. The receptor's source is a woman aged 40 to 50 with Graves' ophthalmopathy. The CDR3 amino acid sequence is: CSARDPEGLIEQYF. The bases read TGCAGTGCTAGAGATCCCGAAGGCCTCATCGAGCAGTACTTC.